This is a list of T cell receptor beta chains from one sample in a study of neurological immune-mediated disorders. Each CDR3 protein gets one entry after TCRdb re-called the 5' RACE reads with MiXCR. Counted here are around 69,000 distinct CDR3 sequences, roughly 10% occurring once; the ten biggest clones make up roughly 10%. Sequencing was carried out using PBMCs. Source of these receptors: a man aged 25-45 years in good health. CDR3s include the opening cysteine and the closing phenylalanine or tryptophan. The D gene is left open where the match is weak. Clone sizes are given selectively: once, few, many, or a class where the clone is expanded.

D	size	J	V	CDR3	DNA
.	many	TRBJ1-2	TRBV5-1	CASSSGETNYGYTF	TGCGCCAGCAGCTCAGGGGAAACTAACTATGGCTACACCTTC
TRBD2	many	TRBJ2-1	TRBV18	CASSPIPGGVNEQFF	TGTGCCAGCTCACCCATTCCGGGAGGTGTGAATGAGCAGTTCTTC
.	many	TRBJ2-7	TRBV29-1	CSVGGAHEQYF	TGCAGCGTGGGGGGAGCGCACGAGCAGTACTTC
TRBD2	many	TRBJ2-7	TRBV14	CASSQVSSGSYEQYF	TGTGCCAGCAGCCAAGTTTCTAGCGGCTCCTACGAGCAGTACTTC
TRBD1	many	TRBJ2-7	TRBV28	CASSLSRTGRDEQYF	TGTGCCAGCAGTTTATCCCGGACAGGGCGGGACGAGCAGTACTTC
.	many	TRBJ2-7	TRBV24-1	CATSDRLFVPGTWSSYEQYF	TGTGCCACCAGTGATCGCCTGTTCGTCCCCGGGACTTGGAGCTCCTACGAGCAGTACTTC
.	many	TRBJ1-1	TRBV28	CASSPPFQIMNTEAFF	TGTGCCAGCAGTCCCCCCTTCCAGATCATGAACACTGAAGCTTTCTTT
.	few	TRBJ2-2	TRBV10-1	CASQLGTGELFF	TGCGCCAGTCAATTGGGAACCGGGGAGCTGTTTTTT
.	.	TRBJ2-3	TRBV6-2/TRBV6-3	CASGPLTDTQYF	TGTGCCAGCGGTCCCCTCACAGATACGCAGTATTTT
.	.	TRBJ2-7	TRBV5-1	CASSLNGVGEQYF	TGCGCCAGCAGCTTGAACGGGGTTGGCGAGCAGTACTTC
TRBD2	.	TRBJ2-1	TRBV24-1	CATSGLAGGGTYNEQFF	TGTGCCACCTCGGGACTAGCGGGAGGGGGGACCTACAATGAGCAGTTCTTC
.	many	TRBJ1-1	TRBV7-8	CASSLQVNTEAFF	TGTGCCAGCAGCTTACAAGTCAACACTGAAGCTTTCTTT
TRBD1	many	TRBJ2-2	TRBV28	CASTLQGGGTGELFF	TGTGCCAGCACCCTACAGGGGGGCGGAACCGGGGAGCTGTTTTTT
.	many	TRBJ2-7	TRBV12-3/TRBV12-4	CASSFARSWYEQYF	TGTGCCAGCAGTTTTGCCAGGTCGTGGTACGAGCAGTACTTC
TRBD1	many	TRBJ1-1	TRBV7-9	CASSINRGTEAFF	TGTGCCAGCAGCATAAACAGGGGCACTGAAGCTTTCTTT
.	many	TRBJ1-2	TRBV10-2	CASKISNYGYTF	TGCGCCAGCAAGATTTCTAACTATGGCTACACCTTC
TRBD2	few	TRBJ2-2	TRBV7-6	CASSLAGLGISNTGELFF	TGTGCCAGCAGCTTAGCTGGACTAGGAATCTCGAACACCGGGGAGCTGTTTTTT
TRBD1	.	TRBJ1-2	TRBV10-3	CAISDRAGGAKFYGYTF	TGTGCCATCAGTGATCGAGCAGGGGGCGCCAAGTTCTATGGCTACACCTTC
TRBD2	many	TRBJ2-2	TRBV20-1	CSARDGERLARAGELFF	TGCAGTGCTAGAGACGGGGAGAGACTAGCGAGGGCCGGGGAGCTGTTTTTT
.	many	TRBJ1-3	TRBV12-3/TRBV12-4	CASSFLGQTGNTIYF	TGTGCCAGCAGTTTTCTGGGCCAGACGGGAAACACCATATATTTT
TRBD2	many	TRBJ2-5	TRBV6-5	CASSWTSGRETQYF	TGTGCCAGCAGCTGGACTAGCGGGAGAGAGACCCAGTACTTC
TRBD1	many	TRBJ1-6	TRBV6-4	CASSPGGENSPLHF	TGTGCCAGCAGCCCAGGGGGTGAGAATTCACCCCTCCACTTT
TRBD1	many	TRBJ1-2	TRBV5-6	CASSWGQPNYGYTF	TGTGCCAGCAGCTGGGGACAGCCTAACTATGGCTACACCTTC
.	many	TRBJ1-1	TRBV10-3	CAISESIKGGTEAFF	TGTGCCATCAGTGAGTCGATCAAGGGCGGAACTGAAGCTTTCTTT
.	.	TRBJ2-1	TRBV7-2	CASSLKSIGVNEQFF	TGTGCCAGCAGCTTAAAAAGTATAGGGGTCAACGAGCAGTTCTTC
.	.	TRBJ2-3	TRBV20-1	CSARTRGDTQYF	TGCAGTGCTAGGACTAGAGGAGATACGCAGTATTTT
.	many	TRBJ2-3	TRBV5-1	CASSFQARQDTQYF	TGCGCCAGCAGCTTCCAGGCTCGACAGGATACGCAGTATTTT
TRBD1	many	TRBJ2-7	TRBV6-5	CASSNRGKYEQYF	TGTGCCAGCAGTAACAGGGGGAAGTACGAGCAGTACTTC
.	many	TRBJ2-5	TRBV15	CATSRLGDARSRVQETQYF	TGTGCCACCAGCAGACTTGGGGACGCCAGGTCCAGGGTCCAAGAGACCCAGTACTTC
TRBD2	many	TRBJ2-5	TRBV6-1	CASSEGLAGPQKETQYF	TGTGCCAGCAGTGAGGGACTAGCGGGCCCCCAGAAAGAGACCCAGTACTTC
TRBD2	few	TRBJ2-7	TRBV13	CASSWTSGSSYEQYF	TGTGCCAGCAGCTGGACTAGCGGGAGCTCCTACGAGCAGTACTTC
.	many	TRBJ1-5	TRBV4-1	CASSHVMGVAAKNQPQHF	TGCGCCAGCAGCCACGTTATGGGGGTGGCAGCGAAAAATCAGCCCCAGCATTTT
.	many	TRBJ2-2	TRBV5-1	CASSSSQGWTGELFF	.
.	few	TRBJ2-3	TRBV9	CASSGGQDTQYF	TGTGCCAGCAGCGGAGGACAAGATACGCAGTATTTT
.	many	TRBJ2-2	TRBV29-1	CSVEGGTGELFF	TGCAGCGTTGAGGGGGGAACCGGGGAGCTGTTTTTT
TRBD1	many	TRBJ1-1	TRBV7-9	CASSFRQGGHTEAFF	TGTGCCAGCAGCTTTAGACAGGGAGGGCACACTGAAGCTTTCTTT
TRBD2	many	TRBJ2-2	TRBV5-1	CASSNQAGGPNTGELFF	TGCGCCAGCAGCAACCAAGCGGGAGGCCCGAACACCGGGGAGCTGTTTTTT
.	few	TRBJ2-2	TRBV6-1	CASSESPENTGELFF	TGTGCCAGCAGTGAAAGTCCAGAAAACACCGGGGAGCTGTTTTTT
TRBD1	many	TRBJ2-1	TRBV5-1	CASSLGQGEANEQFF	TGCGCCAGCAGCTTGGGACAGGGGGAGGCGAATGAGCAGTTCTTC
.	many	TRBJ2-7	TRBV15	CATSRDLTYEQYF	TGTGCCACCAGCAGAGATCTCACCTACGAGCAGTACTTC
.	.	TRBJ2-2	TRBV6-5	CASKGLGARGTGELFF	TGTGCCAGCAAAGGCTTGGGGGCACGAGGCACCGGGGAGCTGTTTTTT
TRBD1	many	TRBJ2-2	TRBV29-1	CSVVRTGGTGELFF	TGCAGCGTTGTAAGGACAGGGGGGACCGGGGAGCTGTTTTTT